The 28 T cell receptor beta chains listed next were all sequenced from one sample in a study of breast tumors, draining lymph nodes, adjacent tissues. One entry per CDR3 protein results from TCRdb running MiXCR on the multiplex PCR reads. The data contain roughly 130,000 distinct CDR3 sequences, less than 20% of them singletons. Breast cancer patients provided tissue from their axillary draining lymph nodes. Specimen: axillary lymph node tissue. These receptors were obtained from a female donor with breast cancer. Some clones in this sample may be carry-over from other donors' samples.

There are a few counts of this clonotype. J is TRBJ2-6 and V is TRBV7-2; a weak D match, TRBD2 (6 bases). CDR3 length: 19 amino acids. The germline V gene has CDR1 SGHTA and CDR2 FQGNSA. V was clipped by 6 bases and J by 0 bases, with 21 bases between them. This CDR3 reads CASSLTLLSRDSGANVLTF. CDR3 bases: TGTGCCAGCAGTTTAACTTTATTATCGCGGGACTCTGGGGCCAACGTCCTGACTTTC.

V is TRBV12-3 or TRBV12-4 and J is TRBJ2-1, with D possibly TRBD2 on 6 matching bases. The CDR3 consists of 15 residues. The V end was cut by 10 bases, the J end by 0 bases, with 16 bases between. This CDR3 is CATQPVAASYNEQFF. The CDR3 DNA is TGTGCCACCCAGCCGGTAGCGGCCTCCTACAATGAGCAGTTCTTC.

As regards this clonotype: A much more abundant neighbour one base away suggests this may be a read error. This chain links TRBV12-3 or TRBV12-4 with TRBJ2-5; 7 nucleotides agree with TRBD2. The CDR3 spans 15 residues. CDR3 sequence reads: CASSPKGLTQGTQYF. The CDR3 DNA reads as TGTGCCAGCAGTCCAAAGGGACTAACGCAAGGGACCCAGTACTTC.

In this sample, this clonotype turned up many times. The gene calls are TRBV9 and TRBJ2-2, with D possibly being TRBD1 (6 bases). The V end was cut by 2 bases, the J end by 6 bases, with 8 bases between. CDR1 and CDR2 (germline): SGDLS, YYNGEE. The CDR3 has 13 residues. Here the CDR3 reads CASSVRGAGELFF. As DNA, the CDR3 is TGTGCCAGCAGCGTCAGGGGTGCCGGGGAGCTGTTTTTT.

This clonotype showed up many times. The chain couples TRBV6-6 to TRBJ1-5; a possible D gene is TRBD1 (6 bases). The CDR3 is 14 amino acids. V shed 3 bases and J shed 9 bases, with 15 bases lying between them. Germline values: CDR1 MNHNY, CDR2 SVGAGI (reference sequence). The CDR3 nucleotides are TGTGCCAGCAGTTATCGGGACACCGGGGCGCCCCAGCATTTT. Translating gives CASSYRDTGAPQHF.

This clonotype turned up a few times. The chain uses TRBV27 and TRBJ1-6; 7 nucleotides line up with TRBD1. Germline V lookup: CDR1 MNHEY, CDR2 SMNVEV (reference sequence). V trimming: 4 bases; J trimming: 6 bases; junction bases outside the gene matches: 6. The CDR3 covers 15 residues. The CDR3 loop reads CASSSEGTVNSPLHF. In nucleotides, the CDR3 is TGTGCCAGCAGTTCGGAGGGGACAGTTAATTCACCCCTCCACTTT.

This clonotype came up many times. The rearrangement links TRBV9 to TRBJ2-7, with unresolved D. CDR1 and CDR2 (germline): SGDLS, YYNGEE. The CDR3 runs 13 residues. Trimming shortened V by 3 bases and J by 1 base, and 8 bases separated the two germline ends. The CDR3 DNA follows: TGTGCCAGCAGCGCTTTGGGGTCCTACGAGCAGTACTTC. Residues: CASSALGSYEQYF.

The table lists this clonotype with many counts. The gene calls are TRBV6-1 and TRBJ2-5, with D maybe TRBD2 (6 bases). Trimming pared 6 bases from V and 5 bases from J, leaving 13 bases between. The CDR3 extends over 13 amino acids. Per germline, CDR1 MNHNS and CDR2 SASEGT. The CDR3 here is CASRHRGSETQYF. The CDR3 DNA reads TGTGCCAGCAGACATCGGGGGTCGGAGACCCAGTACTTC.

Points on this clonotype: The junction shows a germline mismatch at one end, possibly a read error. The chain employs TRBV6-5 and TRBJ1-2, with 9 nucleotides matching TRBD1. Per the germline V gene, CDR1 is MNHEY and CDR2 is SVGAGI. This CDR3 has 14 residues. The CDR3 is CAGSKTGGSHGYTF. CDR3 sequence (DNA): TGTGCCGGCAGTAAAACAGGGGGCAGCCATGGCTACACCTTC.

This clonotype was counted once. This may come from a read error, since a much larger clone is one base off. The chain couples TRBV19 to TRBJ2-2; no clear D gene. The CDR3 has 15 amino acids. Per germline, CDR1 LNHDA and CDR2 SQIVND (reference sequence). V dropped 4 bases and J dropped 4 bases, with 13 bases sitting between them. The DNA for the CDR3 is TGTGCCAGTAGTAGCGCCCAGTTTGGCACCGGGGAGCTGTTTTTT. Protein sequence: CASSSAQFGTGELFF.

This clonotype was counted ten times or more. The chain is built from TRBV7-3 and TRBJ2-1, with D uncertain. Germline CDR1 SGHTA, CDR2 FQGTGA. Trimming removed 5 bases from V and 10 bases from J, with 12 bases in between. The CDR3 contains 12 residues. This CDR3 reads CASSRTKGEQFF. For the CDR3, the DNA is TGTGCCAGCAGCCGGACGAAAGGGGAGCAGTTCTTC.

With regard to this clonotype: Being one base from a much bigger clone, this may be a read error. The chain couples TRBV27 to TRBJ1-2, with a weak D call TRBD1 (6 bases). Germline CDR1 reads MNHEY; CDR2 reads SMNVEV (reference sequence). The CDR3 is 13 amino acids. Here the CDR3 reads CASSLEGVGGCTF. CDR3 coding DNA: TGTGCCAGCAGCCTAGAGGGGGTTGGAGGCTGCACCTTC.

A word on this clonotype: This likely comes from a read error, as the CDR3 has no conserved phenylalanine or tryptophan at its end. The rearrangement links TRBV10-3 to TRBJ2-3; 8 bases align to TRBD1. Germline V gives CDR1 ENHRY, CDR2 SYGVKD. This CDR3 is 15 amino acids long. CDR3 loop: CATSEWQGAGDTQYL. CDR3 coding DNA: TGTGCCACCAGTGAGTGGCAGGGGGCTGGAGATACGCAGTATTTG.

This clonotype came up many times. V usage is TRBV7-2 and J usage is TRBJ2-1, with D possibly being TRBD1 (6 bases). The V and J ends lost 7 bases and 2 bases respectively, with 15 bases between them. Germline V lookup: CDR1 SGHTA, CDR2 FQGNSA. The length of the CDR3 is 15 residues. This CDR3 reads CASTELTGPYNEQFF. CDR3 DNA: TGTGCCAGCACCGAATTGACAGGTCCCTACAATGAGCAGTTCTTC. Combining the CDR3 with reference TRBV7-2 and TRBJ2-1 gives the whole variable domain GAGVSQSPSNKVTEKGKDVELRCDPISGHTALYWYRQSLGQGLEFLIYFQGNSAPDKSGLPSDRFSAERTGGSVSTLTIQRTQQEDSAVYLCASTELTGPYNEQFFGPGTRLTVL.

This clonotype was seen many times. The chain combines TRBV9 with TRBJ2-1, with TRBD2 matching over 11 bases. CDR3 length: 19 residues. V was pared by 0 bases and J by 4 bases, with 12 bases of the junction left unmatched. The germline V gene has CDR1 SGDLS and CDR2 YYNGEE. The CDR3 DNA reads TGTGCCAGCAGCGTAGGAGGGGGTCTAGCGGGAGGAACTTACAATGAGCAGTTCTTC. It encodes CASSVGGGLAGGTYNEQFF.

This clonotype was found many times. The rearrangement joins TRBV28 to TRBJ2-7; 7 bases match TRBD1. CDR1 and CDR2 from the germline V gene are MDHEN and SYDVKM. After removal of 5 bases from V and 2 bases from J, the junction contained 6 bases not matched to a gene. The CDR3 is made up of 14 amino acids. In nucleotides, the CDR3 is TGTGCCAGCAGTGTCCGGGACAGAACCTACGAGCAGTACTTC. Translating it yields CASSVRDRTYEQYF.

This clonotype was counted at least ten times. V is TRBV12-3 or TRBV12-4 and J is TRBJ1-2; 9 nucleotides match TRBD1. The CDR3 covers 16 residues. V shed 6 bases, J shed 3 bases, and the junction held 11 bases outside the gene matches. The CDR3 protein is CASSANRGQGYYGYTF. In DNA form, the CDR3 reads TGTGCCAGCAGCGCCAACAGGGGACAGGGTTACTATGGCTACACCTTC.

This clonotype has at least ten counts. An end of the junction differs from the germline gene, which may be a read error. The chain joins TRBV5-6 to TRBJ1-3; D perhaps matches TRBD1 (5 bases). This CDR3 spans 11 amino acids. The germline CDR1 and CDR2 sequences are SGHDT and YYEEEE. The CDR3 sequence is CASSFAGKTHF. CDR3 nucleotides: TGTGCCAGCAGCTTTGCAGGGAAGACACATTTT.

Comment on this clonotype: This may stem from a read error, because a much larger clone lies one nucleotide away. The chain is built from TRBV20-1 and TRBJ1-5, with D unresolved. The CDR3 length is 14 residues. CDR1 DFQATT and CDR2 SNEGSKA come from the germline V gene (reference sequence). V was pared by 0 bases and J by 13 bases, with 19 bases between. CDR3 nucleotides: TGCAGTGCTAGAGACCCCATCGCGGCCCTAGATCAGCATTTT. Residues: CSARDPIAALDQHF.

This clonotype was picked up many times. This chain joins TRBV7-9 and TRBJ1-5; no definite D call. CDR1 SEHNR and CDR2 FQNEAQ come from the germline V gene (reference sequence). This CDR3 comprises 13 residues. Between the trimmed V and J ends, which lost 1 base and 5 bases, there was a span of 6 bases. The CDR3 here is CASSLGLDQPQHF. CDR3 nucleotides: TGTGCCAGCAGCTTAGGTTTGGATCAGCCCCAGCATTTT.

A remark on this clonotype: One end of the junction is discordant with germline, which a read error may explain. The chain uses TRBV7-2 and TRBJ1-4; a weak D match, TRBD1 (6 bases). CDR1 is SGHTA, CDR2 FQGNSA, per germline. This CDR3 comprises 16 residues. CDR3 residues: CASSRQEPVTNEKPFF. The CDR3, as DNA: TGTGCCAGCAGCCGACAGGAACCTGTAACTAATGAAAAACCGTTTTTT.

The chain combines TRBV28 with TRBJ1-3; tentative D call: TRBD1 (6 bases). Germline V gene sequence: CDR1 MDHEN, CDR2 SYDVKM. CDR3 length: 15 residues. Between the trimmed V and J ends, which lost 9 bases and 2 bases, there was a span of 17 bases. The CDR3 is CASSRGGVTGNTIYF. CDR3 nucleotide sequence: TGTGCCAGTAGTAGGGGGGGCGTGACTGGAAACACCATATATTTT. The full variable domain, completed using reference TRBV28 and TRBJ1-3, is DVKVTQSSRYLVKRTGEKVFLECVQDMDHENMFWYRQDPGLGLRLIYFSYDVKMKEKGDIPEGYSVSREKKERFSLILESASTNQTSMYLCASSRGGVTGNTIYFGEGSWLTVV.

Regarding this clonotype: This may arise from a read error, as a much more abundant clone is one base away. CDR3 region: CASSKDLASGYGYTF. The CDR3 nucleotides are TGTGCCAGCAGCAAAGATTTAGCGTCCGGCTACGGCTACACCTTC. V gene TRBV3-1 combines with J gene TRBJ1-2, with D uncertain. The CDR3 length is 15 residues. Germline assignment: CDR1 LGHDT and CDR2 YNNKEL (reference sequence).

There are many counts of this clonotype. The DNA for the CDR3 is TGTGCCAGCAGTTTAAGTTTTGCGGGGGCCAACGTCCTGACTTTC. Protein product: CASSLSFAGANVLTF. The chain combines TRBV12-3 or TRBV12-4 with TRBJ2-6, with unresolved D. The ends were cut back, 2 bases at V and 4 bases at J, with 9 bases in the middle. This CDR3 contains 15 residues.

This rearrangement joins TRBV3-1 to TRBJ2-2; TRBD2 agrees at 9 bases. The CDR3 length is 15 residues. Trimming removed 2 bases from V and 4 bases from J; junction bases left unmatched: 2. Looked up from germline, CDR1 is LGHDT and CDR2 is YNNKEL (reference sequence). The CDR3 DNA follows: TGTGCCAGCAGCCAACGGCGGGGGGGCACCGGGGAGCTGTTTTTT. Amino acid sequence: CASSQRRGGTGELFF.

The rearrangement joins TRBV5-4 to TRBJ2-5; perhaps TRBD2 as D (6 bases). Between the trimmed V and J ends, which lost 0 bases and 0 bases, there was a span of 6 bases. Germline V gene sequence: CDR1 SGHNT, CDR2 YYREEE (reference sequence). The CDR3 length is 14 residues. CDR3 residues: CASSLGGNQETQYF. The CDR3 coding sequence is TGTGCCAGCAGCTTGGGCGGGAACCAAGAGACCCAGTACTTC.

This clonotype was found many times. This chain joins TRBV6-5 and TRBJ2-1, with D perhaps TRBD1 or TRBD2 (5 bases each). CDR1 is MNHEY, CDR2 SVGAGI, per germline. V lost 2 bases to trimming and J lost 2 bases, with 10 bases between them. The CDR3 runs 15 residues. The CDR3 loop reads CASSYGWDAYNEQFF. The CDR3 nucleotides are TGTGCCAGCAGTTACGGGTGGGACGCCTACAATGAGCAGTTCTTC.

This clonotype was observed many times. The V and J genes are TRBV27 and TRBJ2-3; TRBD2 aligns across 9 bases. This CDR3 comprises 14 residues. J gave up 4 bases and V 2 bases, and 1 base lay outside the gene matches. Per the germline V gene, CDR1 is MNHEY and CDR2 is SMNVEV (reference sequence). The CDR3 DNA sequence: TGTGCCAGCAGTTTAGGGACTAGCCCAGATACGCAGTATTTT. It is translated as CASSLGTSPDTQYF.